Shown below are 30 T cell receptor beta chains from a single sample sequenced in a study of monozygotic twins with inflammatory bowel disease. From its re-call of the 5' RACE reads, TCRdb lists each CDR3 protein once, without DNA. The table for this sample gives a few hundred thousand distinct CDR3 sequences. Sequencing was carried out using blood. These receptors originate from a human donor with ulcerative colitis or Crohn's disease, or a healthy co-twin of an affected twin (not recorded which).

V and J are TRBV3-1 and TRBJ1-1. In germline, CDR1 is LGHDT, CDR2 YNNKEL (reference sequence). This CDR3 is 12 amino acids long. This CDR3 is CASSLTDGNSFF.

The CDR3 sequence: CASSAWTGVVGGELFF. This sequence joins TRBV11-2 and TRBJ2-2; no DNA is available, so the TRBD1 call from TCRdb remains unchecked. The CDR3 has 16 residues. Germline loops: CDR1 SGHAT, CDR2 FQNNGV.

This rearrangement joins TRBV4-1 to TRBJ2-7; no DNA is available, so the TRBD2 call from TCRdb remains unchecked. The CDR3 extends over 16 amino acids. Germline V gives CDR1 MGHRA, CDR2 YSYEKL. Here the CDR3 reads CASSQLTSGSHYEQYF.

The chain couples TRBV28 to TRBJ2-2; TCRdb proposes TRBD1, but this gene call is untestable without DNA. This CDR3 contains 15 residues. CDR1 is MDHEN and CDR2 is SYDVKM in the germline V gene. CDR3 protein: CASRPRGRGTGELFF.

CDR3 sequence: CASSLGQGSHNEQFF. The chain is built from TRBV12-3 or TRBV12-4 and TRBJ2-1. The CDR3 loop spans 15 amino acids.

The J gene is TRBJ2-1, the V gene TRBV29-1; the TCRdb call, TRBD2, lacks DNA for checking. The CDR3 is 14 residues long. Germline CDR1 and CDR2: SQVTM and ANQGSEA. This chain's CDR3 is CSGLAGSSYNEQFF.

V is TRBV7-9 and J is TRBJ1-1; TCRdb's D call, TRBD1, is unchecked because there is no DNA. The germline gives CDR1 SEHNR, CDR2 FQNEAQ (reference sequence). This CDR3 contains 16 residues. CDR3 residues: CASSSRTGGAWTEAFF.

This rearrangement joins TRBV30 to TRBJ2-7; TCRdb designates TRBD1, a call that cannot be tested without DNA. The CDR3 has 14 residues. Germline V gene lookup returns CDR1 GTSNPN and CDR2 SVGIG (reference sequence). This CDR3 is CAWSTGTPSYEQYF.

The V gene is TRBV5-1, the J gene TRBJ2-3; TCRdb outputs TRBD1, but without DNA this stays unchecked. The CDR3 loop spans 13 amino acids. CDR1 is SGHRS and CDR2 is YFSETQ in the germline V gene. The CDR3 protein is CASSLTGMDTQYF.

V is TRBV7-2 and J is TRBJ2-7. This CDR3 has 13 amino acids. Looked up from germline, CDR1 is SGHTA and CDR2 is FQGNSA. The CDR3 protein is CASSLDYAYEQYF.

The chain employs TRBV29-1 and TRBJ2-7; lacking DNA, the TRBD1 call made by TCRdb goes unchecked. Germline-derived CDR1 and CDR2 are SQVTM and ANQGSEA. The CDR3 contains 13 residues. CDR3 in amino acids: CSVEAGGGYEQYF.

V usage is TRBV4-3 and J usage is TRBJ1-2; TCRdb lists TRBD1, though no DNA is available to test this call. This CDR3 spans 15 amino acids. CDR1 and CDR2 from the germline V gene are LGHNA and YSLEER. CDR3 amino acids: CASSQGGFNNYGYTF.

The rearrangement links TRBV5-1 to TRBJ2-1; TCRdb's assignment of TRBD2 cannot be checked, as there is no DNA. The germline V gene has CDR1 SGHRS and CDR2 YFSETQ. The CDR3 extends over 16 amino acids. This CDR3 is CASSLGSSGNLNEQFF.

The V call is TRBV25-1, the J call TRBJ2-1. Germline V gene sequence: CDR1 MGHDK, CDR2 SYGVNS. CDR3 length: 11 residues. The CDR3 sequence: CASSASGEQFF.

The gene calls are TRBV4-1 and TRBJ2-7; checking the TCRdb D call of TRBD2 is not possible without DNA. The germline V gene encodes CDR1 MGHRA and CDR2 YSYEKL. This CDR3 is built from 16 residues. This CDR3 reads CASSPLWTSDSYEQYF.

V and J are TRBV5-1 and TRBJ2-1; TCRdb selects TRBD1, and the lack of DNA leaves this call unchecked. Germline loops: CDR1 SGHRS, CDR2 YFSETQ. This CDR3 is built from 17 residues. The CDR3: CASSLNRGQGEYNEQFF.

The V gene is TRBV20-1, the J gene TRBJ2-7; TCRdb outputs TRBD2, but without DNA this stays unchecked. CDR3 size: 13 residues. Germline V gene lookup returns CDR1 DFQATT and CDR2 SNEGSKA (reference sequence). Here the CDR3 reads CSVRLAGSYEQYF.

The chain joins TRBV7-2 to TRBJ2-1; as DNA is missing, the TRBD2 call by TCRdb cannot be tested. The CDR3 has 15 residues. CDR1 is SGHTA and CDR2 is FQGNSA in the germline V gene. The CDR3 spells CASSWSSGSYNEQFF. Using reference TRBV7-2 and TRBJ2-1 for the parts outside the CDR3, the full variable domain is GAGVSQSPSNKVTEKGKDVELRCDPISGHTALYWYRQSLGQGLEFLIYFQGNSAPDKSGLPSDRFSAERTGGSVSTLTIQRTQQEDSAVYLCASSWSSGSYNEQFFGPGTRLTVL.

The chain recombines TRBV11-2 with TRBJ2-5. The CDR3 loop spans 15 amino acids. The germline gives CDR1 SGHAT, CDR2 FQNNGV. This CDR3 is CASSLVVGNQETQYF.

This chain uses TRBV11-1 with TRBJ1-2; as DNA is missing, the TRBD1 call by TCRdb cannot be tested. This CDR3 has 18 residues. Germline V gene sequence: CDR1 SGHAT, CDR2 FQDESV (reference sequence). CDR3 loop: CASSFTSGTGGTNYGYTF.

The V gene is TRBV20-1, the J gene TRBJ1-1. Germline loops: CDR1 DFQATT, CDR2 SNEGSKA (reference sequence). This CDR3 region has 13 residues. This chain's CDR3 is CSARVRGNTEAFF.

The gene calls are TRBV3-1 and TRBJ2-3; there is no DNA to check the TCRdb D call of TRBD2. Germline V gives CDR1 LGHDT, CDR2 YNNKEL (reference sequence). The CDR3 runs to 15 residues. Here the CDR3 reads CASSQEGSVQDTQYF.

The chain has TRBV5-1 and TRBJ2-4. Germline V gene sequence: CDR1 SGHRS, CDR2 YFSETQ. The CDR3 spans 14 residues. CDR3 sequence: CASSLERSGDIQYF. Drawing the rest from reference TRBV5-1 and TRBJ2-4, the complete variable domain is KAGVTQTPRYLIKTRGQQVTLSCSPISGHRSVSWYQQTPGQGLQFLFEYFSETQRNKGNFPGRFSGRQFSNSRSEMNVSTLELGDSALYLCASSLERSGDIQYFGAGTRLSVL.

V usage is TRBV10-1 and J usage is TRBJ2-3; as DNA is missing, the TRBD2 call by TCRdb cannot be tested. The CDR3 has 16 amino acids. Germline assignment: CDR1 WNHNN and CDR2 SYGVQD (reference sequence). The CDR3 is CATSSRQRGGKDTQYF.

The chain has TRBV6-2 or TRBV6-3 and TRBJ1-5; TCRdb proposes TRBD1, but this gene call is untestable without DNA. Germline V lookup: CDR1 MNHEY, CDR2 SVGEGT. The CDR3 runs to 14 residues. The chain's CDR3 is CASKRQGMDQPQHF.

The chain has TRBV20-1 and TRBJ1-2; TCRdb calls TRBD1, which cannot be checked without DNA. Germline V gene data show CDR1 as DFQATT and CDR2 as SNEGSKA (reference sequence). The CDR3 sequence is 13 residues long. The CDR3 region is CSARVGGPGGYTF.

The chain couples TRBV10-3 to TRBJ2-1. The CDR3 has 12 amino acids. CDR1 is ENHRY and CDR2 is SYGVKD in the germline V gene. Here the CDR3 reads CAISVGLGEQFF.

This rearrangement joins TRBV20-1 to TRBJ2-7. CDR3 size: 11 residues. The V gene's germline CDR1 is DFQATT and CDR2 SNEGSKA (reference sequence). The CDR3 loop reads CSASALYEQYF.

This chain connects TRBV6-2 or TRBV6-3 to TRBJ2-7. There are 12 residues in the CDR3. From germline, CDR1 is MNHEY and CDR2 SVGEGT. CDR3 loop: CASSYTGTGQYF.

The chain links TRBV28 to TRBJ2-4; without DNA, the TCRdb call of TRBD1 cannot be checked. CDR1 and CDR2 from the germline V gene are MDHEN and SYDVKM. The CDR3 contains 14 residues. CDR3 in amino acids: CASSLGQGRNIQYF.